The T cell receptor beta chain described here comes from a study of cytomegalovirus exposure and HLA in healthy donors. About the research overall: Early release data held 75 million to 90 million unique TCRs from HLA-typed donors. Broader study findings: As a later analysis showed, a missense DCLRE1C variant was linked to trimming of TCR beta V- and J-genes. Several of the most significant clusters appeared linked to common viral pathogens, based on a later analysis.

To note about this clone: Its antigen remains unidentified.

PCR was performed using 60 Vbeta and 13 Jbeta primers. Profiled with immunoSEQ multiplex PCR; TCRdb holds only in-frame clones, not every one. The data hold some 200,000 clones, with about four fifths observed a single time. The sequenced material came from PBMCs. The receptor was isolated from a boy aged 2-9 years in good health and CMV-seronegative.

The CDR3 loop is CASSRGLVPDTQYF. CDR3 nucleotide sequence: TGCGCCAGCAGCCGGGGACTAGTTCCAGATACGCAGTATTTT. The gene calls are TRBV4-1 and TRBJ2-3; 8 positions agree with TRBD2. The CDR3 covers 14 residues. CDR1 and CDR2 from the germline V gene are MGHRA and YSYEKL. V shed 4 bases, J shed 4 bases, and the junction held 4 bases outside the gene matches.